This TCR beta chain was profiled in a study of blood T cell repertoires in COVID-19. As for the study in general: Nucleic acid was either cDNA or gDNA, and it came from T cells, B-cell-depleted T cells, or PBMCs.

The CDR3 extends over 15 amino acids. The V gene's germline CDR1 is SGDLS and CDR2 YYNGEE. Trimming removed 5 bases at V and 6 bases at J, with 18 bases between. The protocol was immunoSEQ multiplex PCR, while the TCRdb copy is restricted to in-frame clones and leaves out a portion. The sample yields 150,000 to 200,000 clones, around 90% seen once. The sequenced material came from peripheral blood. The TCR was taken from a man between 50 and 59 years old with acute or convalescent COVID-19. The rearrangement joins TRBV9 to TRBJ1-5, with unresolved D. DNA for the CDR3: TGTGCCAGCAGTCCTTCCGGGGATATCGGTCAGCCCCAGCATTTT. Its translation is CASSPSGDIGQPQHF.